Sequencing of this TCR beta chain was carried out in a study of T-cell memory formation after mild COVID-19. Study overall: Most TCR clusters belonged to a single donor.

Germline V CDR1 and CDR2: ENHRY, SYGVKD. Deletions cut 6 bases from V and 3 bases from J, with 8 bases between. The CDR3 is 12 residues long. Broader study findings: Clones that contracted from day 15 to 85 had balanced CD4/CD8; later expanders were CD4+ biased. Those CD4+ clones that contracted were mainly in CM and EM (CD8+ ones in EMRA).

After 5'RACE with constant-segment primers, TCR alpha and TCR beta cDNA libraries carrying sample barcodes and UMIs were obtained. TCRdb called the 5' RACE reads again in MiXCR, with one record for every CDR3 protein. The profile shows about 400,000 distinct CDR3 sequences, 15% to 20% of them singletons. The sample holds one count of this clonotype. No antigen is known for it. This TCR derives from a man aged 18-30 years who had mild COVID-19 (a few samples of this study predate the infection). Cell type and time point are not known. The chain is built from TRBV10-3 and TRBJ1-1, with TRBD1 as a possible D gene (6 bases). Material: PBMCs or a T cell subset sorted from them (not recorded which). The CDR3 DNA is TGTGCCATCAGGACAGGTGACACTGAAGCTTTCTTT. This gives the protein CAIRTGDTEAFF.